The source of this T cell receptor beta chain is a study of T cell responses to AZD1222 COVID-19 vaccine. Study-wide results and caveats: There were repertoire samples only from the period after the peak T cell response. Donors were largely white British and mainly female; clonal diversity was possibly underestimated. Spike-specific TCR breadth and depth grew following two AZD1222 doses.

This CDR3 comprises 15 residues. Trimming cost V 2 bases and J 5 bases; bases outside gene matches: 5. Germline V CDR1 and CDR2: SGHNT, YYREEE (reference sequence). About this clone: The antigen is unknown.

Using immunoSEQ multiplex PCR, the repertoire was profiled, and TCRdb retains in-frame clones only, with some absent. The table has roughly 130,000 clones, over 75% seen once. The V call is TRBV5-4, the J call TRBJ2-2; 8 bases are a match to TRBD1. This clonotype was obtained from an adult in good health. Sequencing used peripheral blood, obtained on day 0 of AZD1222 vaccination. The CDR3 DNA sequence: TGTGCCAGCAGCTTTAAGACAGGGGCAACCGGGGAGCTGTTTTTT. Translated: CASSFKTGATGELFF.